This TCR beta chain comes out of a study of blood T cells in healthy people across ages. Overall study results and limits: A strong correlation was seen between TCR beta diversity and naive T cell percentage.

A second PCR of roughly 7 to 11 cycles used a sample-barcoded 5' primer and a J-beta primer mix. TCRdb redid the calling of the 5' RACE reads with MiXCR, one entry per CDR3 protein. The sample lists 700,000 or so distinct CDR3 sequences, approximately 22% occurring once. Isolating PBMCs gave at least 6 million of these cells per sample. A word on this clonotype: Its antigen is unidentified.

Input material: blood. This sequence originates from a man in his 70s in good health.

The CDR3 loop is CSAIDRGSEQYF. The CDR3 DNA sequence: TGCAGTGCTATTGACAGGGGAAGCGAGCAGTACTTC. The gene calls are TRBV20-1 and TRBJ2-5; 8 bases align to TRBD1. The closer fit of TRBJ2-7 to the DNA end suggests the J call may be wrong. In germline, CDR1 is DFQATT, CDR2 SNEGSKA (reference sequence). The CDR3 runs 12 residues.